The present entry profiles one TCR beta chain with its context. This specimen comes from a study of CD8+CD57+ T cells in acquired aplastic anemia. The template used for profiling TCR beta VDJ and CDR3 was genomic DNA. MiXCR, applied by TCRdb to the reads, yields one record per CDR3 protein. The sample yields roughly 290,000 distinct CDR3 sequences, approximately 60% seen once. This CDR3 region has 14 residues. The germline V gene has CDR1 SGHRS and CDR2 YFSETQ. Trimming removed 0 bases at V and 6 bases at J, with 10 bases between. Whoever was chosen for sequencing had shown CD8+CD57+ cell expansion by flow cytometry.

The chain has TRBV5-1 and TRBJ1-5; tentatively, D is TRBD1 (6 bases). Input material: sorted CD4+, CD8+, or CD8+CD57+ T cells (not recorded which) from PBMCs. This clonotype was obtained from a human donor with aplastic anemia. The CDR3 region has the DNA TGCGCCAGCAGCTTGGGACAGGACGGTCAGCCCCAGCATTTT. Protein sequence: CASSLGQDGQPQHF.